The 25 T cell receptor beta chains given below trace back to one sample, sequenced in a study of T cell changes during pregnancy in multiple sclerosis. Profiled with immunoSEQ multiplex PCR; TCRdb holds only in-frame clones, not every one. The sample records around 71,000 clones, about 92% being singletons. The sequences come from peripheral blood, collected in the third trimester of pregnancy. The receptors shown here come from a female donor with multiple sclerosis, enrolled in a pregnancy study.

The J gene is TRBJ1-1, the V gene TRBV19, with D maybe TRBD1 (5 bases). The germline V gene encodes CDR1 LNHDA and CDR2 SQIVND (reference sequence). This CDR3 contains 13 residues. With 3 bases removed from V and 4 bases from J, the gap between germline ends came to 9 bases. Here the CDR3 reads CASSIWGGTEAFF. The CDR3 bases are TGTGCCAGTAGTATCTGGGGCGGCACTGAAGCTTTCTTT. The variable domain in full, with the rest retrieved from reference TRBV19 and TRBJ1-1, is DGGITQSPKYLFRKEGQNVTLSCEQNLNHDAMYWYRQDPGQGLRLIYYSQIVNDFQKGDIAEGYSVSREKKESFPLTVTSAQKNPTAFYLCASSIWGGTEAFFGQGTRLTVV.

The chain employs TRBV5-8 and TRBJ1-4; possibly TRBD1 for D (6 bases). This CDR3 is built from 15 residues. V lost 5 bases, J lost 0 bases, and 11 bases lay in between. Germline V gene lookup returns CDR1 SGHTS and CDR2 YDEGEE. The CDR3 sequence is CASSAGQPTNEKLFF. The CDR3 DNA reads TGTGCCAGCAGTGCTGGACAGCCAACTAATGAAAAACTGTTTTTT.

V gene TRBV7-9 combines with J gene TRBJ1-4; TRBD1 agrees at 7 bases. The CDR3 extends over 14 amino acids. CDR1 is SEHNR and CDR2 is FQNEAQ in the germline V gene (reference sequence). The trim removed 7 bases at V and 5 bases at J, leaving 7 bases unmatched. The CDR3 bases are TGTGCCAGCACCTTCCGGGACAGAAATGAAAAACTGTTTTTT. As protein: CASTFRDRNEKLFF.

There are a few counts of this clone. The genes are TRBV9 and TRBJ2-5; 10 positions agree with TRBD1. Germline values: CDR1 SGDLS, CDR2 YYNGEE. Unmatched junction bases numbered 6, after V lost 0 bases and J lost 4 bases. The CDR3 is 16 residues long. The CDR3 DNA sequence: TGTGCCAGCAGCGTAGGGGGGACAGGGGTTGGAGAGACCCAGTACTTC. Residues: CASSVGGTGVGETQYF.

This clone appeared a single time. V usage is TRBV9 and J usage is TRBJ2-1; 14 bases align to TRBD2. CDR1 SGDLS and CDR2 YYNGEE come from the germline V gene. J lost 0 bases, V lost 0 bases, and 5 bases had no gene match. The CDR3 is made up of 19 amino acids. The CDR3, as DNA: TGTGCCAGCAGCGTAGGCCTTGGGACTAGCGGGAGCTCCTACAATGAGCAGTTCTTC. Amino acids: CASSVGLGTSGSSYNEQFF.

The gene calls are TRBV19 and TRBJ2-1, with D maybe TRBD1 (6 bases). This CDR3 region has 15 residues. With 4 bases removed from V and 2 bases from J, the gap between germline ends came to 12 bases. The germline CDR1 and CDR2 sequences are LNHDA and SQIVND (reference sequence). CDR3 nucleotides: TGTGCCAGTAGTACGACAGGTCCAACCTACAATGAGCAGTTCTTC. Translation: CASSTTGPTYNEQFF.

The chain couples TRBV2 to TRBJ2-2, with D uncertain. Trimming took 9 bases from V and 6 from J, leaving 14 bases between them. This CDR3 region has 13 residues. The germline V gene encodes CDR1 SNHLY and CDR2 FYNNEI. The CDR3 loop is CASDSRLSGELFF. The CDR3 DNA reads TGTGCCAGTGACTCCCGACTGTCCGGGGAGCTGTTTTTT.

CDR3 nucleotides: TGTGCCAGCGGAGGTCGACTAGCGTCGAACACCGGGGAGCTGTTTTTT. Amino acids: CASGGRLASNTGELFF. The rearrangement links TRBV25-1 to TRBJ2-2; 8 bases are a match to TRBD2. This CDR3 region has 16 residues. CDR1 is MGHDK, CDR2 SYGVNS, per germline. The V and J ends lost 8 bases and 0 bases, in that order; junction bases with no gene match: 8. Looking up the rest from reference TRBV25-1 and TRBJ2-2 gives the full variable domain: EADIYQTPRYLVIGTGKKITLECSQTMGHDKMYWYQQDPGMELHLIHYSYGVNSTEKGDLSSESTVSRIRTEHFPLTLESARPSHTSQYLCASGGRLASNTGELFFGEGSRLTVL.

V usage is TRBV28 and J usage is TRBJ2-5; 9 bases line up with TRBD2. The better agreement between TRBJ2-7 and the DNA end casts doubt on the J call. This CDR3 is 16 amino acids long. The germline CDR1 and CDR2 sequences are MDHEN and SYDVKM. The CDR3 nucleotides read TGTGCCAGCACCAAAGGGGGAGCGGGAGGAGTTGCCGAGCAGTACTTC. Translated: CASTKGGAGGVAEQYF.

The chain recombines TRBV5-4 with TRBJ2-1; D is possibly TRBD1 (5 bases). Looked up from germline, CDR1 is SGHNT and CDR2 is YYREEE (reference sequence). V lost 0 bases and J lost 0, with 10 bases in between. The length of the CDR3 is 16 residues. The CDR3 spells CASSLGDRSSYNEQFF. CDR3 nucleotides: TGTGCCAGCAGCTTGGGAGACAGAAGCTCCTACAATGAGCAGTTCTTC.

J is TRBJ2-5 and V is TRBV5-1, with 10 bases matching TRBD2. V trimming: 3 bases; J trimming: 2 bases; junction bases outside the gene matches: 4. The length of the CDR3 is 15 residues. Germline CDR1 and CDR2: SGHRS and YFSETQ. CDR3 amino acids: CASSSILAGQETQYF. The DNA of the CDR3 is TGCGCCAGCAGCTCAATACTAGCGGGGCAAGAGACCCAGTACTTC.

The rearrangement links TRBV23-1 to TRBJ2-5; 14 nucleotides align to TRBD2. TRBV23-1 qualifies as an ORF whose function is uncertain. With V trimmed by 2 bases and J by 1 base, 6 bases remained unmatched. The CDR3 is 18 residues long. The CDR3 region is CASSQPGLAGDPQETQYF. The DNA for the CDR3 is TGCGCCAGCAGTCAACCGGGACTAGCGGGAGACCCCCAAGAGACCCAGTACTTC.

This chain links TRBV7-9 with TRBJ1-2; possibly TRBD1 for D (6 bases). This CDR3 is 14 amino acids long. The V end lost 5 bases, the J end lost 4 bases, and 14 bases lay between the germline ends. Looked up from germline, CDR1 is SEHNR and CDR2 is FQNEAQ (reference sequence). The CDR3 loop reads CASSPGQFIYGYTF. Written as DNA, the CDR3 is TGTGCCAGCAGCCCCGGACAGTTCATCTATGGCTACACCTTC.

V gene TRBV7-9 combines with J gene TRBJ2-7; D is unclear. The length of the CDR3 is 13 residues. Trimming removed 3 bases at V and 3 bases at J, with 9 bases between. CDR1 and CDR2 (germline): SEHNR, FQNEAQ (reference sequence). For the CDR3, the DNA is TGTGCCAGCAGCTTCGAACAGAGCTACGAGCAGTACTTC. Amino acids: CASSFEQSYEQYF.

The rearrangement joins TRBV4-1 to TRBJ2-3, with D possibly being TRBD2 (6 bases). There are 13 residues in the CDR3. The V end lost 9 bases, the J end lost 5 bases, and 15 bases lay between the germline ends. The V gene's germline CDR1 is MGHRA and CDR2 YSYEKL. The CDR3 loop is CASGPWGGDTQYF. The DNA of the CDR3 is TGCGCCAGTGGGCCGTGGGGAGGAGATACGCAGTATTTT.

In this sample, this clone turned up once. The rearrangement uses TRBV19 and TRBJ2-5; 7 nucleotides agree with TRBD2. The V segment lost 5 bases and the J segment 3 bases; nucleotides outside the gene matches: 3. Germline-derived CDR1 and CDR2 are LNHDA and SQIVND (reference sequence). This CDR3 contains 13 residues. The chain's CDR3 is CASSGTNKETQYF. For the CDR3, the DNA is TGTGCCAGTAGTGGGACTAACAAAGAGACCCAGTACTTC.

The chain carries TRBV9 and TRBJ1-2; TRBD1 agrees at 7 bases. Trimming took 1 base from V and 4 from J; bases not matched to a gene: 10. Germline lookup yields CDR1 SGDLS and CDR2 YYNGEE. The CDR3 extends over 16 amino acids. Here the CDR3 reads CASSVRETGWSYGYTF. The CDR3 DNA sequence: TGTGCCAGCAGCGTAAGAGAGACAGGGTGGAGCTATGGCTACACCTTC.

The rearrangement joins TRBV19 to TRBJ1-2; 9 bases align to TRBD1. This CDR3 is 12 amino acids long. V was clipped by 9 bases and J by 8 bases; unmatched bases: 7. The germline CDR1 and CDR2 sequences are LNHDA and SQIVND (reference sequence). The CDR3 reads CASAQGAQGYTF. CDR3 DNA sequence: TGTGCCAGCGCACAGGGGGCGCAGGGCTACACCTTC.

This clone was found once. The rearrangement uses TRBV5-6 and TRBJ2-2; TRBD1 matches 10 bases. Germline CDR1 reads SGHDT; CDR2 reads YYEEEE. The CDR3 covers 15 residues. V was clipped by 4 bases and J by 1 base; unmatched bases: 1. CDR3 sequence (DNA): TGTGCCAGCAGCCGGGACAGGGGGAACACCGGGGAGCTGTTTTTT. Translation gives CASSRDRGNTGELFF.

The V call is TRBV27, the J call TRBJ2-7; D might be TRBD1 (6 bases). V was pared by 2 bases and J by 0 bases, with 11 bases between. This CDR3 spans 15 amino acids. Germline V gene sequence: CDR1 MNHEY, CDR2 SMNVEV (reference sequence). The CDR3 nucleotides are TGTGCCAGCAGTTTAAGAGGGACAAGCTCCTACGAGCAGTACTTC. Its translation: CASSLRGTSSYEQYF.

This chain connects TRBV5-1 to TRBJ2-3, with TRBD1 identical over 10 bases. The V segment lost 4 bases and the J segment 4 bases; nucleotides outside the gene matches: 9. This CDR3 has 16 residues. The V gene's germline CDR1 is SGHRS and CDR2 YFSETQ. In DNA form, the CDR3 reads TGCGCCAGCAGCCGCGGACAGGGGGGGACGGCAGATACGCAGTATTTT. It is translated as CASSRGQGGTADTQYF. Looking up the rest from reference TRBV5-1 and TRBJ2-3 gives the full variable domain: KAGVTQTPRYLIKTRGQQVTLSCSPISGHRSVSWYQQTPGQGLQFLFEYFSETQRNKGNFPGRFSGRQFSNSRSEMNVSTLELGDSALYLCASSRGQGGTADTQYFGPGTRLTVL.

V gene TRBV4-1 combines with J gene TRBJ1-2, with a tentative D call TRBD1 (5 bases). The V gene's germline CDR1 is MGHRA and CDR2 YSYEKL. The CDR3 totals 15 residues. V lost 4 bases and J 6 bases, leaving 18 bases between the germline ends. CDR3 sequence (DNA): TGCGCCAGCAGCCCCAAAAGGGGCAGGGAGGATGGCTACACCTTC. It encodes CASSPKRGREDGYTF.

V usage is TRBV28 and J usage is TRBJ2-2; D possibly corresponds to TRBD2 (5 bases). The germline V gene encodes CDR1 MDHEN and CDR2 SYDVKM. This CDR3 comprises 15 residues. The V gene lost 5 bases and the J gene lost 0 bases, with 10 bases spanning the gap. CDR3 coding DNA: TGTGCCAGCAGTAGGCAGCGGCCGAACACCGGGGAGCTGTTTTTT. Translation: CASSRQRPNTGELFF.

The chain employs TRBV4-3 and TRBJ2-5; D remains ambiguous. V lost 0 bases, J lost 3 bases, and 11 bases lay in between. The germline V gene has CDR1 LGHNA and CDR2 YSLEER. The CDR3 sequence is 15 residues long. The CDR3 region is CASSQDIGSEETQYF. CDR3 in DNA: TGCGCCAGCAGCCAAGATATTGGCAGTGAAGAGACCCAGTACTTC.

This clone was recorded a few times. Other nucleotide sequences in the sample specify the same CDR3. This chain links TRBV28 with TRBJ1-2; D gene unclear. This CDR3 has 11 amino acids. V shed 4 bases and J shed 5 bases, with 5 bases lying between them. The germline V gene has CDR1 MDHEN and CDR2 SYDVKM. The CDR3 DNA reads TGTGCCAGCAGTTCTGTGTATGGCTACACCTTC. Translated, it gives CASSSVYGYTF.